A single sample gave rise to the 20 T cell receptor beta chains below, sequenced in a study of response to subunit inactivated influenza vaccine. From the RT-PCR reads, TCRdb called clonotypes with MiXCR, one entry per CDR3 protein. The sample consists of a few hundred thousand distinct CDR3 sequences, about 11% of them appearing once. A further study also used this sample, focusing on T cells expressing NK-cell markers. From that second work: Beta-chain TCR cDNA was generated via 5'RACE template switching with UMIs.

The material was PBMCs from blood, obtained on the day of vaccination. The origin of the receptors is a man in his forties or fifties who received an inactivated influenza vaccine.

This clonotype was counted between two and nine times. V is TRBV4-1 and J is TRBJ2-4, with TRBD2 matching over 10 bases. The CDR3 spans 17 residues. V trimming: 1 base; J trimming: 0 bases; junction bases outside the gene matches: 3. CDR1 and CDR2 from the germline V gene are MGHRA and YSYEKL. For the CDR3, the DNA is TGCGCCAGCAGCCAAGGAGGACTAGCGGAAGCCAAAAACATTCAGTACTTC. Translating it yields CASSQGGLAEAKNIQYF.

This clonotype occurred a few times. The genes are TRBV6-1 and TRBJ2-7; tentative D call: TRBD1 (6 bases). The CDR3 runs to 14 residues. Trimming cost V 6 bases and J 3 bases, with 15 bases left between them. Germline V gives CDR1 MNHNS, CDR2 SASEGT. The CDR3 bases are TGTGCCAGCAGACTGGACAGAAATTACTACGAGCAGTACTTC. It specifies CASRLDRNYYEQYF.

This clonotype was seen many times. This rearrangement joins TRBV27 to TRBJ2-3, with 7 bases identical to TRBD1. J lost 0 bases, V lost 1 base, and 1 base had no gene match. Germline V gene data show CDR1 as MNHEY and CDR2 as SMNVEV (reference sequence). The CDR3 runs to 15 residues. As DNA, the CDR3 is TGTGCCAGCAGTTTATTGGGACAGAGCACAGATACGCAGTATTTT. Translation: CASSLLGQSTDTQYF.

This clonotype was counted ten times or more. The rearrangement links TRBV4-1 to TRBJ1-2; tentative D call: TRBD1 (5 bases). Trimming stripped 1 base from V and 5 bases from J, with 11 bases between. CDR1 is MGHRA, CDR2 YSYEKL, per germline. This CDR3 has 14 amino acids. CDR3 residues: CASSQAGTTYGYTF. Here the CDR3 DNA reads TGCGCCAGCAGCCAAGCTGGGACTACGTATGGCTACACCTTC.

This clonotype was observed a few times. This CDR3 reads CASGPSSGRSYNEQFF. The CDR3 nucleotides read TGCGCCAGCGGACCCTCTAGCGGGAGGTCCTACAATGAGCAGTTCTTC. The rearrangement joins TRBV5-1 to TRBJ2-1; the match to TRBD2 covers 11 bases. V lost 7 bases to trimming and J lost 1 base; unmatched junction nucleotides: 7. Germline lookup yields CDR1 SGHRS and CDR2 YFSETQ. The CDR3 runs 16 residues.

The gene calls are TRBV6-5 and TRBJ1-1; no definite D call. Germline CDR1 MNHEY, CDR2 SVGAGI. V was pared by 2 bases and J by 0 bases, with 7 bases between. This CDR3 contains 14 residues. The CDR3 DNA reads as TGTGCCAGCAGTTACCGTCGTCTGAACACTGAAGCTTTCTTT. The encoded protein is CASSYRRLNTEAFF.

This clonotype was seen a few times. V usage is TRBV3-1 and J usage is TRBJ2-1, with 7 positions matching TRBD1. Germline CDR1 LGHDT, CDR2 YNNKEL (reference sequence). Trimming at V came to 1 base and at J to 7 bases, leaving 4 bases not matched to a gene. This CDR3 is built from 14 residues. CDR3: CASSQGLRGNEQFF. CDR3 in DNA: TGTGCCAGCAGCCAAGGTCTCAGGGGGAATGAGCAGTTCTTC.

There are a few counts of this clonotype. The J gene is TRBJ2-2, the V gene TRBV7-2, with D perhaps matching TRBD1 (5 bases). This CDR3 comprises 15 residues. Germline V gene sequence: CDR1 SGHTA, CDR2 FQGNSA. The V end lost 2 bases, the J end lost 6 bases, and 13 bases lay between the germline ends. The CDR3 spells CASSLFTQGAGELFF. As DNA, the CDR3 is TGTGCCAGCAGCTTATTTACTCAGGGCGCCGGGGAGCTGTTTTTT. Variable domain in full (rest from reference TRBV7-2 and TRBJ2-2): GAGVSQSPSNKVTEKGKDVELRCDPISGHTALYWYRQSLGQGLEFLIYFQGNSAPDKSGLPSDRFSAERTGGSVSTLTIQRTQQEDSAVYLCASSLFTQGAGELFFGEGSRLTVL.

This clonotype was seen a few times. This chain uses TRBV20-1 with TRBJ2-5, with 8 positions matching TRBD2. Per germline, CDR1 DFQATT and CDR2 SNEGSKA (reference sequence). After removal of 7 bases from V and 0 bases from J, the junction contained 4 bases not matched to a gene. This CDR3 has 13 amino acids. CDR3 sequence reads: CSVSGGYQETQYF. The DNA of the CDR3 is TGCAGTGTGTCGGGGGGGTACCAAGAGACCCAGTACTTC.

This clonotype appeared many times. The rearrangement uses TRBV20-1 and TRBJ1-6, with D unclear. V shed 2 bases and J shed 4 bases, with 6 bases lying between them. CDR3 length: 13 residues. The germline V gene encodes CDR1 DFQATT and CDR2 SNEGSKA (reference sequence). The CDR3 DNA sequence: TGCAGTGCTAGAACTGCTTATAATTCACCCCTCCACTTT. This codes for CSARTAYNSPLHF.

This clonotype has just a few counts. The chain carries TRBV6-4 and TRBJ2-1; a possible D gene is TRBD1 (6 bases). Germline V gives CDR1 MRHNA, CDR2 SNTAGT. The CDR3 totals 15 residues. V was shortened by 3 bases and J by 4 bases, with 13 bases between the two germline ends. CDR3 loop: CASSETWGPYNEQFF. CDR3 DNA: TGTGCCAGCAGTGAAACTTGGGGGCCGTACAATGAGCAGTTCTTC.

This clonotype has ten or more counts. The chain is built from TRBV5-1 and TRBJ1-2; the D is unclear. This CDR3 spans 14 amino acids. The V end lost 0 bases, the J end lost 2 bases, and 8 bases lay between the germline ends. Germline V lookup: CDR1 SGHRS, CDR2 YFSETQ. The CDR3 DNA reads as TGCGCCAGCAGCTTGGAAGGGTACAACTATGGCTACACCTTC. It yields the protein CASSLEGYNYGYTF.

This clonotype was seen a few times. Here the CDR3 reads CAWSASWTDRRAFF. The CDR3 DNA sequence: TGTGCCTGGAGCGCTTCTTGGACCGATAGAAGAGCTTTCTTT. The chain combines TRBV30 with TRBJ1-1; D is uncertain. The V and J ends lost 3 bases and 10 bases respectively, with 21 bases between them. The CDR3 is 14 residues long. Germline CDR1 GTSNPN, CDR2 SVGIG (reference sequence).

V gene TRBV11-2 combines with J gene TRBJ2-1; 9 nucleotides agree with TRBD2. With 5 bases clipped from V and 7 bases from J, the junction kept 18 bases outside the gene matches. The CDR3 covers 18 residues. Germline V gene data show CDR1 as SGHAT and CDR2 as FQNNGV. The CDR3 DNA reads TGTGCCAGCAGCCTAAAGGGCGCGGGGGGGCATCTTAAAAATGAGCAGTTCTTC. The encoded protein is CASSLKGAGGHLKNEQFF.

This clonotype was observed at least ten times. The gene calls are TRBV12-3 or TRBV12-4 and TRBJ2-3; tentative D call: TRBD2 (5 bases). The V end lost 6 bases, the J end lost 6 bases, and 16 bases lay between the germline ends. The CDR3 consists of 14 residues. The CDR3 DNA sequence: TGTGCCAGCAGCCCGGGGTACTCCCGGGATACGCAGTATTTT. This translates into CASSPGYSRDTQYF.

This clonotype was observed a handful of times. The chain joins TRBV10-2 to TRBJ2-7; D is unclear. V gave up 0 bases and J gave up 0 bases, with 9 bases separating them. This CDR3 has 15 amino acids. Germline V gives CDR1 WSHSY, CDR2 SAAADI. CDR3 nucleotides: TGCGCCAGCAGTGAGTCGACGGTTAGCTCCTACGAGCAGTACTTC. Translated, it gives CASSESTVSSYEQYF.

This clonotype was found a few times. The CDR3: CSARGTPNTEAFF. CDR3 coding DNA: TGCAGTGCTAGAGGGACACCTAACACTGAAGCTTTCTTT. V usage is TRBV20-1 and J usage is TRBJ1-1; D is possibly TRBD1 (5 bases). Germline CDR1 DFQATT, CDR2 SNEGSKA (reference sequence). The length of the CDR3 is 13 residues. The ends were cut back, 1 base at V and 2 bases at J, with 8 bases in the middle.

The chain is built from TRBV7-9 and TRBJ2-2, with D possibly being TRBD2 (5 bases). The CDR3 is 17 amino acids. Germline V gives CDR1 SEHNR, CDR2 FQNEAQ (reference sequence). V was shortened by 3 bases and J by 2 bases, with 16 bases between the two germline ends. CDR3 sequence: CASSLGSPRSNTGELFF. The CDR3 region has the DNA TGTGCCAGCAGCTTGGGGAGCCCTAGATCAAACACCGGGGAGCTGTTTTTT.

The chain carries TRBV10-3 and TRBJ2-1; D possibly corresponds to TRBD2 (6 bases). The CDR3 runs 15 residues. Germline values: CDR1 ENHRY, CDR2 SYGVKD. With 2 bases removed from V and 2 bases from J, the gap between germline ends came to 10 bases. The chain's CDR3 is CAISEKLAAYNEQFF. In nucleotides, the CDR3 is TGTGCCATCAGTGAGAAACTAGCTGCCTACAATGAGCAGTTCTTC.

This rearrangement joins TRBV12-3 or TRBV12-4 to TRBJ1-2; 8 positions match TRBD1. The CDR3 is made up of 14 amino acids. V trimming: 6 bases; J trimming: 4 bases; junction bases outside the gene matches: 7. The CDR3: CASRTSGTGYGYTF. The CDR3 DNA reads as TGTGCCAGCAGGACATCCGGGACAGGCTATGGCTACACCTTC.